Here is one T cell receptor (beta chain) with its context. This clone has a handful of counts. The target of this receptor is not known. Nothing much larger sits one base from this clone, and base qualities are not available. Each donor gave one peripheral blood draw, approximately 110 mL on average, collected into heparinised tubes. Using a panel that included CD45RO, CCR7, CD25, CD127, CD95 and CD27, naive, central memory, regulatory and stem cell-like memory CD4+ T cells were sorted on a BD FACSAria II. A purity above 98% was achieved for all sorted populations. PBMCs were isolated right away by Lymphoprep density gradient centrifugation and were stained directly, without culture. Samples were stained and sorted in pairs, with one healthy donor and one patient per experiment, so that batch effects were minimized. These data belong to a study of beta chain features in type 1 diabetes (dated 2018 in TCRdb). Notes on the research overall: No differences in mean age, gender distribution, total cell number or subset yield were found between patients and healthy donors. A total of about 110 million sorted cells were examined across all samples, and the number of cells per subset was strongly correlated with RNA yield. Regulatory and stem cell-like memory subsets were isolated from only 8 patients and roughly eight healthy donors, whereas naive and central memory subsets came from all 30 or so donors. The study compared TCRB repertoires of sorted circulating CD4+ T cell subsets between recently diagnosed type 1 diabetes patients and matched healthy donors. Points the paper makes about the study in general: Because the HLA sub-analyses included only small numbers of individuals, any influence of HLA type on TCRB rearrangement was left unresolved. Shorter templates might be favored by PCR, yet because patient and control samples were amplified and corrected together, any such skew would affect both groups equally. Because cDNA was sequenced instead of genomic DNA, highly expressing activated cells could be over-represented, though the groups showed no difference in activation or CD3 levels. Type 1 diabetes patients showed a moderate but significant shortening of TCRB CDR3 length in all four CD4+ subsets. Naive, central memory and regulatory TCRB repertoires appeared more similar among patients than among healthy donors. Fewer insertions and more nucleotide deletions at VDJ recombination sites were observed in patients with type 1 diabetes, implying thymic rearrangement abnormalities.

From the cysteine through the phenylalanine, the CDR3 covers 14 amino acids. The kept DNA is CDR3 alone, 42 bases in frame from the first base. The germline V gene gives CDR1 as SGHTA and CDR2 as FQGNSA. Compared with germline, V lacks 4 bases and J lacks 5 bases; bases without a gene match: 2. The entire isolated RNA was reverse transcribed using the High Capacity cDNA Reverse Transcription Kit, and thus expressed TCRB transcripts were sequenced. Deep immunoSEQ sequencing was performed on naive, central memory and regulatory T cell samples, with an average of approximately 3.9 million total reads per sample. Sorted cells were lysed in RLT buffer and RNA was extracted with DNase-treated RNeasy Micro or Mini kits, depending on cell number. To prevent cross-contamination, every cell subset was processed on its own, while patient and healthy donor samples were processed together. The immunoSEQ multiplex PCR was used to amplify TCRB sequences from cDNA, yielding 87-bp fragments that span the CDR3 region. Sequencing of the amplicons was performed on the Illumina HiSeq platform. On the authors' methods: Synthetic template baselines were used to correct PCR bias computationally, reads within Hamming distance 2 were collapsed, and singletons that could not be merged were discarded. By aligning reads against IMGT, V, D and J genes, CDR3 length, and insertions or deletions at six rearrangement sites were assigned. Within each subset, clonotype counts were normalized to sorted cell number, after which true diversity and Gini coefficients were computed with the tcR R package. Repertoire sharing was quantified using the overlap coefficient calculated on TCRB nucleotide sequences. As stored in TCRdb, this immuneACCESS dataset retains in-frame rearrangements with V and J assigned. A fraction of the clones does not appear; measured against another copy, unresolved V genes explain less than half of the discrepancy, and the remainder lacks a known reason. The V and J calls and clone size are taken from that table; D and trimming were inferred from the DNA. Recorded for this sample are some 160,000 clones; 7% to 9.5% of them occurred a single time. The ten biggest clones cover 0.7% of the sample.

Material for sequencing was central memory CD4+ T cells from blood. The chain is made from TRBV7-2 and TRBJ1-4; 9 central nucleotides agree with TRBD1. The source of this sequence is a woman aged 25 to 39 with type 1 diabetes. The DNA sequence is TGTGCCAGCAGCTCCGGGACAGGGAATGAAAAACTGTTTTTT. It codes for CASSSGTGNEKLFF.